Below are 7 T cell receptor beta chains sequenced from a single sample in a study of CD8+ T cells in alopecia areata. In each case, RNA was isolated and then reverse transcribed into cDNA as the sequencing template. Produced via immunoSEQ multiplex PCR; TCRdb's table is partial and in-frame only. The sample lists more than 110,000 clones, roughly four fifths occurring once. Treatment indicated: oral pan-JAK inhibitor, 5-10 mg twice daily. Sequenced material: CD8+ T cells sorted from blood, taken at week 4, from a patient treated with tofacitinib. The receptors were gathered from a human donor with alopecia areata.

This chain uses TRBV6-5 with TRBJ2-7; D unclear. Germline CDR1 MNHEY, CDR2 SVGAGI. The CDR3 contains 12 residues. Trimming shortened V by 6 bases and J by 0 bases, and 6 bases separated the two germline ends. The CDR3 DNA reads TGTGCCAGCAGCGACCACTCCTACGAGCAGTACTTC. It specifies CASSDHSYEQYF.

In DNA, the CDR3 is TGCGCCAGCAGCCAAGTGAGCGGGGGGCCGGGGGAGCAGTACTTC. It is translated as CASSQVSGGPGEQYF. This chain joins TRBV4-1 and TRBJ2-7; 9 bases match TRBD2. CDR3 length equals 15 residues. The germline V gene encodes CDR1 MGHRA and CDR2 YSYEKL. After removal of 1 base from V and 7 bases from J, the junction contained 8 bases not matched to a gene.

The chain is built from TRBV28 and TRBJ2-7; 9 nucleotides match TRBD1. Germline CDR1 is MDHEN and CDR2 is SYDVKM. Losses at the gene ends were 5 bases for V and 5 bases for J; bases not matched to a gene: 10. This CDR3 is 15 amino acids long. The CDR3 loop reads CASSPTGGEVNEQYF. As DNA, the CDR3 is TGTGCCAGCAGTCCAACAGGGGGCGAAGTCAACGAGCAGTACTTC.

The J gene is TRBJ2-5, the V gene TRBV10-2, with D possibly matching TRBD2 (5 bases). The V gene's germline CDR1 is WSHSY and CDR2 SAAADI. CDR3 length: 13 amino acids. V gave up 10 bases and J gave up 6 bases, with 18 bases separating them. The CDR3 DNA sequence: TGCGCCACCCTGGAGGTGACATTGAAGACCCAGTACTTC. Its translation: CATLEVTLKTQYF.

The gene calls are TRBV7-2 and TRBJ2-5; the D is unclear. The tail of the sequence fits TRBJ2-7 better, so the J call may be wrong. This CDR3 region has 15 residues. Germline CDR1 reads SGHTA; CDR2 reads FQGNSA. This CDR3 reads CASSLAVGAGYEQYF. CDR3 in DNA: TGTGCCAGCAGCTTAGCGGTAGGAGCAGGCTACGAGCAGTACTTC.

As for this clone: Other DNA variants within this sample encode the same CDR3. The chain employs TRBV7-9 and TRBJ1-1, with D uncertain. V lost 1 base and J lost 1, with 1 base in between. This CDR3 spans 12 amino acids. Germline V gene sequence: CDR1 SEHNR, CDR2 FQNEAQ (reference sequence). The CDR3 is CASSLENTEAFF. The CDR3 nucleotides read TGTGCCAGCAGCTTAGAGAACACTGAAGCTTTCTTT.

The chain carries TRBV29-1 and TRBJ2-2; D is perhaps TRBD2 (6 bases). Trimming shortened V by 3 bases and J by 5 bases, and 13 bases separated the two germline ends. The length of the CDR3 is 14 residues. Germline CDR1 SQVTM, CDR2 ANQGSEA. CDR3 in DNA: TGCAGCGTTGATCGGGGGACTGGGACCGGGGAGCTGTTTTTT. It translates to CSVDRGTGTGELFF.